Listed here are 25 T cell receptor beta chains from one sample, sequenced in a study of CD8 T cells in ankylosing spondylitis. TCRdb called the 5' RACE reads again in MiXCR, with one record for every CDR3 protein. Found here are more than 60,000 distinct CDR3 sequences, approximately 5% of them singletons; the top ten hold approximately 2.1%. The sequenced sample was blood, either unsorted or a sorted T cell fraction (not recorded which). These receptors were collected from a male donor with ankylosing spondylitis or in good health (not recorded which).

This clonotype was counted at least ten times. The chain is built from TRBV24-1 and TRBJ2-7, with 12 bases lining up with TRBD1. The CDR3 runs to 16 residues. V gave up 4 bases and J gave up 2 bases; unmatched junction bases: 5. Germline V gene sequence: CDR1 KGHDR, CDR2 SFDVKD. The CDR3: CATSDRGTGGTYEQYF. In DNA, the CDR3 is TGTGCCACCAGTGACCGGGGGACAGGGGGCACCTACGAGCAGTACTTC.

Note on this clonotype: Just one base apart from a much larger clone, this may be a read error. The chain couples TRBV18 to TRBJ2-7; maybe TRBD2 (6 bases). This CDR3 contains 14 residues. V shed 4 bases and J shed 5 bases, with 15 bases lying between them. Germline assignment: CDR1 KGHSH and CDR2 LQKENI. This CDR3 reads CASSLTSTLDEQYF. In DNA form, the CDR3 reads TGTGCCAGCTCACTGACTAGTACTTTGGACGAGCAGTACTTC. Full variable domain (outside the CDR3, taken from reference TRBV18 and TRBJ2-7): NAGVMQNPRHLVRRRGQEARLRCSPMKGHSHVYWYRQLPEEGLKFMVYLQKENIIDESGMPKERFSAEFPKEGPSILRIQQVVRGDSAAYFCASSLTSTLDEQYFGPGTRLTVT.

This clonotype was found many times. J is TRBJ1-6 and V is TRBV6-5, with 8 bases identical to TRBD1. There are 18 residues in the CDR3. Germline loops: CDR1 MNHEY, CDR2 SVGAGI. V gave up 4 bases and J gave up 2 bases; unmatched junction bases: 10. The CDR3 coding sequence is TGTGCCAGCAGTTTAGGACAGGGCGGCAATACCTATAATTCACCCCTCCACTTT. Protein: CASSLGQGGNTYNSPLHF.

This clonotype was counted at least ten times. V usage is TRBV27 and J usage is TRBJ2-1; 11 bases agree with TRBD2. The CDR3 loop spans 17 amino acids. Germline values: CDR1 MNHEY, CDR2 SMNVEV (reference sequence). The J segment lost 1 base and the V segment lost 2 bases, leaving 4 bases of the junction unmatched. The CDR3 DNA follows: TGTGCCAGCAGTTTACCTAGCGGGGGGAGGTCCTACAATGAGCAGTTCTTC. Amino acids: CASSLPSGGRSYNEQFF.

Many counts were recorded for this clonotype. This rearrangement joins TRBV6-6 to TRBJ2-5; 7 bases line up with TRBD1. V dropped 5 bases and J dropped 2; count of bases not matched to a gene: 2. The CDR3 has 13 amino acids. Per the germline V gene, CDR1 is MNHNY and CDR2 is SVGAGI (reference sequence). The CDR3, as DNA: TGTGCCAGCAGTGTGGGACAGCAAGAGACCCAGTACTTC. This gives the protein CASSVGQQETQYF.

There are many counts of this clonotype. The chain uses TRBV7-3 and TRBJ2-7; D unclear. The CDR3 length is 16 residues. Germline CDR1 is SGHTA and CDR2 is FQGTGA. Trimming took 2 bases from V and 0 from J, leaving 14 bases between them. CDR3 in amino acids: CASSLFGVTVSYEQYF. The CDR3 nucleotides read TGTGCCAGCAGCTTATTTGGGGTTACCGTCTCCTACGAGCAGTACTTC. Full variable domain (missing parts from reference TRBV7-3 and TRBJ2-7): GAGVSQTPSNKVTEKGKYVELRCDPISGHTALYWYRQSLGQGPEFLIYFQGTGAADDSGLPNDRFFAVRPEGSVSTLKIQRTERGDSAVYLCASSLFGVTVSYEQYFGPGTRLTVT.

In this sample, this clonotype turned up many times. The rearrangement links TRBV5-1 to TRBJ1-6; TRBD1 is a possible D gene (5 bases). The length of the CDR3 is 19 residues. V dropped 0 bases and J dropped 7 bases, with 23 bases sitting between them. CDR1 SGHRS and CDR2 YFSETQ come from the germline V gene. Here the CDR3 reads CASSLDGDPAGIVNSPLHF. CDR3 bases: TGCGCCAGCAGCTTGGATGGGGACCCAGCAGGGATAGTAAATTCACCCCTCCACTTT. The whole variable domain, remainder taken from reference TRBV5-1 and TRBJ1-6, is KAGVTQTPRYLIKTRGQQVTLSCSPISGHRSVSWYQQTPGQGLQFLFEYFSETQRNKGNFPGRFSGRQFSNSRSEMNVSTLELGDSALYLCASSLDGDPAGIVNSPLHFGNGTRLTVT.

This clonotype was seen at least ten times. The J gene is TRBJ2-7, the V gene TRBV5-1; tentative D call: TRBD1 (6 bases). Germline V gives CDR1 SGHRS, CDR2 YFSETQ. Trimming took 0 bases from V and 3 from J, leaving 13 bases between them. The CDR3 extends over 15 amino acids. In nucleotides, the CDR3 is TGCGCCAGCAGCTTGGGTGGGACAACTAACTACGAGCAGTACTTC. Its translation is CASSLGGTTNYEQYF.

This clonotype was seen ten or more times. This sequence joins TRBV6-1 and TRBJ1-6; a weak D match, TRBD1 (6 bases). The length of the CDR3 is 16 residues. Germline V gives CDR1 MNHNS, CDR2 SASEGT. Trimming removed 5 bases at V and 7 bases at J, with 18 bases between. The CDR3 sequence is CASSPLATGNNSPLHF. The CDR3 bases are TGTGCCAGCAGTCCCTTAGCAACAGGGAACAATTCACCCCTCCACTTT.

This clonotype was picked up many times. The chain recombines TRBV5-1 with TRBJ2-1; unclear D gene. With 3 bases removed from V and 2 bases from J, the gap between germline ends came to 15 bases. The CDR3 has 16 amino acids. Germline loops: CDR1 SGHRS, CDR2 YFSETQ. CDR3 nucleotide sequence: TGCGCCAGCAGCTCCGAAGGGCCCGTTGCCTACAATGAGCAGTTCTTC. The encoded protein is CASSSEGPVAYNEQFF.

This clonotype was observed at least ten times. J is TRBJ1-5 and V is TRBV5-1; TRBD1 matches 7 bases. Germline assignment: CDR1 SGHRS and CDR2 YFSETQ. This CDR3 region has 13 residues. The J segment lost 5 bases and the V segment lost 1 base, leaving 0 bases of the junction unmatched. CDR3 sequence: CASSLTGDQPQHF. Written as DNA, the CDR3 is TGCGCCAGCAGCTTGACAGGGGATCAGCCCCAGCATTTT.

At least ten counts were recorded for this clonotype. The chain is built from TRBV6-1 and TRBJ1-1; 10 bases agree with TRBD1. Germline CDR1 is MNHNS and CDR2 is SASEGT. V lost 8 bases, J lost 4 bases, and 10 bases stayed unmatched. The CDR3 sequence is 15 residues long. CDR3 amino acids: CASLPGQGIGTEAFF. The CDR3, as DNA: TGTGCCAGCCTCCCGGGACAGGGGATCGGCACTGAAGCTTTCTTT.

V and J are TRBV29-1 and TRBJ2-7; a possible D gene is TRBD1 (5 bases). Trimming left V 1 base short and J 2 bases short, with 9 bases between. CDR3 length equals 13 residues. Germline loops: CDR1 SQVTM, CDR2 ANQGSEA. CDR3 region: CSVEGQGAYEQYF. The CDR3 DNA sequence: TGCAGCGTTGAAGGGCAGGGTGCCTACGAGCAGTACTTC.

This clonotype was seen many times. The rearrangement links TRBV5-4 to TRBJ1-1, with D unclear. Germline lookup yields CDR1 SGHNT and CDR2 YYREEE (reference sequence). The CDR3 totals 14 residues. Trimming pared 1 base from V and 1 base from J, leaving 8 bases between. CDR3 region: CASSLTDTNTEAFF. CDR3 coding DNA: TGTGCCAGCAGCTTGACAGACACGAACACTGAAGCTTTCTTT.

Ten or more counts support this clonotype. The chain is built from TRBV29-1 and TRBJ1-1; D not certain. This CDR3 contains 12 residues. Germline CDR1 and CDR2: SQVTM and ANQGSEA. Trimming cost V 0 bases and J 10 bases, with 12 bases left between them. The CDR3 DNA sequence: TGCAGCGTTGAAGATAATCGATTTGCAGCTTTCTTT. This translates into CSVEDNRFAAFF.

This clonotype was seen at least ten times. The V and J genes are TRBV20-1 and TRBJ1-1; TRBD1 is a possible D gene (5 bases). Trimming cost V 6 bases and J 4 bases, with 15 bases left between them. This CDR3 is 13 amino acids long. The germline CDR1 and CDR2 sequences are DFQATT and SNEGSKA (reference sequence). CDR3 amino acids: CSALGLGGTEAFF. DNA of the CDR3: TGCAGTGCCCTCGGTTTGGGGGGCACTGAAGCTTTCTTT.

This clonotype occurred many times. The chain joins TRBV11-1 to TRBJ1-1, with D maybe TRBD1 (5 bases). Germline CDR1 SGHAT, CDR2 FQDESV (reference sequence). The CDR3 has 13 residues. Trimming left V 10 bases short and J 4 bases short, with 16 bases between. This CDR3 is CAITSRQTTEAFF. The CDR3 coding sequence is TGTGCCATCACCTCCCGACAGACCACTGAAGCTTTCTTT.

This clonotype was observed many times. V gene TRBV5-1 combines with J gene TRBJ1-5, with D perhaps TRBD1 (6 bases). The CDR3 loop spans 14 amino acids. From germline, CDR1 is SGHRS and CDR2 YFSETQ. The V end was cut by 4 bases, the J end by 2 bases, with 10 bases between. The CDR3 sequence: CASSTEGGNQPQHF. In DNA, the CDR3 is TGCGCCAGCAGCACCGAGGGGGGCAATCAGCCCCAGCATTTT.

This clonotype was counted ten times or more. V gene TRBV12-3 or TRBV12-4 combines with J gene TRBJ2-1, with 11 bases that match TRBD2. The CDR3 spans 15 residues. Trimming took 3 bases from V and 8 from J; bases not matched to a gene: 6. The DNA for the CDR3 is TGTGCCAGCAGTTTTGAGCTAGCGGGGGGAGATGAGCAGTTCTTC. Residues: CASSFELAGGDEQFF.

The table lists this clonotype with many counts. CDR3 coding DNA: TGTGCCAGCAGTGATCACCGGGGTTATAATTCACCCCTCCACTTT. It translates to CASSDHRGYNSPLHF. This chain links TRBV12-3 or TRBV12-4 with TRBJ1-6; no reliable D call. There are 15 residues in the CDR3. V lost 5 bases and J lost 4, with 12 bases in between.

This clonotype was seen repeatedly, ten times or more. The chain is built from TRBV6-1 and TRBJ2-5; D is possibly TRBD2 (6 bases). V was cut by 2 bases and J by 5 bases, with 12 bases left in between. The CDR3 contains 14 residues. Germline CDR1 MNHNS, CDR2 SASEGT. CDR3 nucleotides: TGTGCCAGCAGTGAACAGACTGGGGGGGAGACCCAGTACTTC. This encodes CASSEQTGGETQYF.

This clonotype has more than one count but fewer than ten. Written as DNA, the CDR3 is TGTGCCAGCAGCTTAGTCAATAGAGCCTACGAGCAGTACTTC. Amino acids: CASSLVNRAYEQYF. The chain combines TRBV7-9 with TRBJ2-7; D gene unclear. Germline values: CDR1 SEHNR, CDR2 FQNEAQ (reference sequence). This CDR3 has 14 residues. Trimming took off 1 base at V and 2 bases at J, with 9 bases between the two ends.

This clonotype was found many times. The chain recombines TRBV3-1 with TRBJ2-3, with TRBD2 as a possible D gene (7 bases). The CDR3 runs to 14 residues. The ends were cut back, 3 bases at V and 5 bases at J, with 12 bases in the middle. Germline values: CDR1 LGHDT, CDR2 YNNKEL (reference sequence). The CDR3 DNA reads TGTGCCAGCAGCCAGGGGGGGCGAGGAGATACGCAGTATTTT. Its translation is CASSQGGRGDTQYF.

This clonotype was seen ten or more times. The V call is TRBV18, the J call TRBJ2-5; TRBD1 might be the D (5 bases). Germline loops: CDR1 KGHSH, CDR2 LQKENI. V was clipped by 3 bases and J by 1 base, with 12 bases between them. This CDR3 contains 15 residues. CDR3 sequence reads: CASSPQGYFQETQYF. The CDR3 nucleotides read TGTGCCAGCTCACCCCAGGGATACTTCCAAGAGACCCAGTACTTC.

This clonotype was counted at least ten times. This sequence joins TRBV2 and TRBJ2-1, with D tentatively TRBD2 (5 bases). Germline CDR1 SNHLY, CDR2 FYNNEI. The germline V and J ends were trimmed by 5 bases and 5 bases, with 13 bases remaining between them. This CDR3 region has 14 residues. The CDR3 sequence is CASSRLLGDNEQFF. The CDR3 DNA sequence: TGTGCCAGCAGTAGACTACTCGGGGACAATGAGCAGTTCTTC.